This TCR beta chain derives from a study of TIL therapy for anti-PD-1-resistant metastatic lung cancer. Study in general: A few tumors were EGFR-mutant and two were ALK-rearranged. Tumors carried a median roughly 1.5 non-synonymous mutations per megabase. Notes on the study in general: After infusion, TIL clonotypes partly replaced peripheral T cells and declined over months.

Documented time point: pre-treatment sample, taken before nivolumab and TIL therapy. The CDR3 loop spans 14 amino acids. V shed 1 base and J 7 bases; nucleotides not matched to a gene: 4. In germline, CDR1 is LGHNT, CDR2 FRNRAP. This was the immunoSEQ v3 assay. Profiling relied on immunoSEQ multiplex PCR, and the TCRdb table lists in-frame clones only, not all of them. The table has about 60,000 clones, 55% to 70% seen once. Comments on this clone: Antigen specificity is unknown.

The material sequenced was blood, taken at baseline. This sequence was found in a person aged 25 to 85 with non-small cell lung cancer. The chain has TRBV12-5 and TRBJ2-7, with TRBD2 identical over 10 bases. The CDR3 DNA is TGTGCTAGTGGTTTGGAAGCGGGAGGGTTGGAGCAGTACTTC. The encoded protein is CASGLEAGGLEQYF.